Sequencing of this T cell receptor beta chain was carried out in a study of shared clonotypes between healthy human individuals. Background on the study: Every donor yielded three CD4 naive, three CD4 memory, two CD8 naive and one CD8 memory plate.

The input for sorted-subset replicate PCRs was around 200 ng DNA, 25,000 to 35,000 T cell genomes. The data were produced by immunoSEQ multiplex PCR, yet TCRdb's version contains in-frame clones alone and is incomplete. Of some 2,500,000 clones in the sample, 85% to 95% were seen once. The CDR3 totals 13 residues. Trimming pared 0 bases from V and 4 bases from J, leaving 7 bases between. Germline CDR1 reads SGHRS; CDR2 reads YFSETQ. The source of this sequence is a man between 18 and 35 years old in good health. Some clones in this sample may be carry-over from other donors' samples. The specimen sequenced was naive CD4+ T cells from PBMCs. The subset denotes: CD45RA+ positively selected. V gene TRBV5-1 combines with J gene TRBJ1-1; no definite D call. The CDR3 reads CASSLGYGTEAFF. The CDR3 DNA sequence: TGCGCCAGCAGCTTGGGTTACGGCACTGAAGCTTTCTTT. The full variable domain, its missing parts supplied by reference TRBV5-1 and TRBJ1-1, is KAGVTQTPRYLIKTRGQQVTLSCSPISGHRSVSWYQQTPGQGLQFLFEYFSETQRNKGNFPGRFSGRQFSNSRSEMNVSTLELGDSALYLCASSLGYGTEAFFGQGTRLTVV.